The sequence of this T cell receptor (beta chain) was determined in a study of T-cell memory formation after mild COVID-19 (dated by TCRdb to the early 2020s). Concerning the study at large: TCR sequence clusters from the two donors were largely donor specific. In a couple of donors, T-cell clones that expanded and contracted after mild COVID-19 were followed by sequencing TCRalpha and TCRbeta repertoires longitudinally. The cohort comprised two young, previously healthy adult volunteers, one female and one male. Here is what the overall study found, with its caveats: Only two mild cases were covered in the study, and larger cohorts including severe cases with pre-infection samples were considered necessary. The second-wave clones that peaked on day 37 were not confirmed to be SARS-CoV-2 specific. Clones contracting from day 15 to 85 had balanced CD4/CD8 phenotypes, while a second wave expanding from day 15 to 37 was biased towards CD4+. Contracting CD4+ clones turned up mainly in the CM and EM memory subsets, whereas EMRA was where CD8+ clones were enriched. The detection of some responding clones in pre-infection memory suggests that pre-existing cross-reactive memory T cells joined the SARS-CoV-2 response.

The CDR3 sequence holds 13 residues, the cysteine and valine included. The retained sequence is limited to the CDR3, 39 bases, with the frame set at the first base. V is reduced by 5 bases and J by 4 bases, leaving a spacing of 12 bases between them. The germline V gene (reference sequence) yields SEHNR for CDR1 and FQNEAQ for CDR2. Ficoll-Paque density gradient centrifugation was used to isolate PBMCs. TCRdb shows the sequencer as Illumina NovaSeq 6000. TCRalpha and TCRbeta cDNA libraries were constructed by 5'RACE with constant-segment primers, with sample barcodes and unique molecular identifiers being introduced. RNA was extracted from every sample with Trizol reagent. Amplification of the libraries took two PCR steps, and the second step added a second sample barcode plus Illumina TruSeq adapters. Sequencing of libraries was performed on an Illumina NovaSeq with 2 x 150 bp paired-end reads. Per the source publication's procedure: The reads were demultiplexed and collapsed into UMI-guided consensus sequences using migec v1.2.7. Using mixcr v2.1.11, the UMI consensuses were aligned to TRA and TRB V and J templates and assembled into clonotypes. A clonotype was counted as expanded or contracted only when both edgeR and NoisET called the clonotype significant, with the noise models trained on biological replicates. edgeR calls used a false discovery rate-adjusted p below 0.01 and a log2 fold-change threshold of 1. PCA with hierarchical clustering of max-normalized trajectories of the 1000 most abundant clonotypes was used as exploratory dynamics analysis. Each responding clone was given a CD4 or CD8 phenotype based on the CD4+ and CD8+ repertoires, which had been sequenced separately. The public reads were quality trimmed at Q25 with fastp and then assembled into clones with MiXCR by TCRdb, keeping productive beta chains. For every CDR3 protein sequence, its rows merge into one entry that carries the most common genes and DNA. The V and J calls, along with clone size, are taken from TCRdb and not from the paper's own processing. For this sample there are about 34,000 distinct CDR3 sequences; about 7.3% appear just once. The ten largest make up under 30% of the sample.

This clonotype has ten or more counts. Its antigen is still unknown. Nothing much larger sits one base from this clone, and base qualities are not available. Sequencing used PBMCs or a T cell subset sorted from them (not recorded which). This clonotype was sampled from a man younger than 30 who had mild COVID-19 (a few samples of this study predate the infection). The sample titles of this study are shuffled in the database, so cell type and time point are left out; the donor was told from shared clones. The chain employs TRBV7-9 and TRBJ2-7; the D gene is not confidently resolved. CDR3 reads: CASSQYPGYEQYV. In nucleotide form, the sequence is TGTGCCAGCAGCCAATACCCCGGGTACGAGCAGTACGTC.